These 27 T cell receptor beta chains came from one sample sequenced in a study of T cells after yellow fever vaccination. Using its own MiXCR run on the 5' RACE reads, TCRdb lists one record per CDR3 protein. The table includes roughly 350,000 distinct CDR3 sequences, about 4% detected once. The sample here was PBMCs, taken 5 days after the yellow fever booster vaccination. All receptors derive from a man aged 18 to 30 who received the YFV17D yellow fever vaccine.

This clonotype showed up many times. The chain recombines TRBV5-5 with TRBJ1-5; a possible D gene is TRBD1 (6 bases). CDR1 and CDR2 (germline): SGHKS, YYEKEE (reference sequence). Trimming removed 4 bases at V and 2 bases at J, with 13 bases between. The CDR3 totals 15 residues. The CDR3 loop reads CASSPLGGRNQPQHF. DNA for the CDR3: TGTGCCAGCAGCCCGTTGGGGGGCCGCAATCAGCCCCAGCATTTT. Using reference TRBV5-5 and TRBJ1-5 for the parts outside the CDR3, the full variable domain is DAGVTQSPTHLIKTRGQQVTLRCSPISGHKSVSWYQQVLGQGPQFIFQYYEKEERGRGNFPDRFSARQFPNYSSELNVNALLLGDSALYLCASSPLGGRNQPQHFGDGTRLSIL.

This clonotype was detected ten times or more. The chain links TRBV7-9 to TRBJ2-7, with 9 bases that match TRBD1. In germline, CDR1 is SEHNR, CDR2 FQNEAQ (reference sequence). The trim removed 1 base at V and 4 bases at J, leaving 2 bases unmatched. CDR3 length: 14 amino acids. The CDR3 here is CASSLVGTGYEQYF. For the CDR3, the DNA is TGTGCCAGCAGCTTAGTAGGGACAGGGTACGAGCAGTACTTC.

In this sample, this clonotype turned up a few times. The chain is built from TRBV6-5 and TRBJ1-5, with D maybe TRBD1 (6 bases). Germline CDR1 and CDR2: MNHEY and SVGAGI. The CDR3 has 14 residues. V was clipped by 6 bases and J by 7 bases, with 16 bases between them. The CDR3 DNA reads as TGTGCCAGCAGCCACAGGGAACTCGGCCAGCCCCAGCATTTT. Its translation is CASSHRELGQPQHF.

The V gene is TRBV5-5, the J gene TRBJ1-5, with D perhaps matching TRBD1 (5 bases). CDR3 length: 14 amino acids. Germline V gene data show CDR1 as SGHKS and CDR2 as YYEKEE (reference sequence). The germline V and J ends were trimmed by 4 bases and 4 bases, with 12 bases remaining between them. Here the CDR3 DNA reads TGTGCCAGCAGCCCATTGGGGGATAATCAGCCCCAGCATTTT. Its translation is CASSPLGDNQPQHF.

The chain has TRBV20-1 and TRBJ2-6, with 9 positions matching TRBD1. The CDR3 runs 16 residues. The junction had 5 bases not matched to a gene; V was cut back by 3 bases and J by 2 bases. The germline V gene encodes CDR1 DFQATT and CDR2 SNEGSKA (reference sequence). CDR3 coding DNA: TGCAGTGCTAGGGGTCGACAGGGGGCTGGGGCCAACGTCCTGACTTTC. This encodes CSARGRQGAGANVLTF.

This clonotype turned up a few times. The chain combines TRBV19 with TRBJ2-2; 12 bases line up with TRBD2. The V segment lost 7 bases and the J segment 3 bases; nucleotides outside the gene matches: 6. The CDR3 has 16 residues. Germline V gene sequence: CDR1 LNHDA, CDR2 SQIVND (reference sequence). The CDR3 here is CASTSLAGGHTGELFF. The DNA of the CDR3 is TGTGCCAGTACCTCCCTAGCGGGGGGGCACACCGGGGAGCTGTTTTTT. Supplemented by reference TRBV19 and TRBJ2-2, the full variable domain reads DGGITQSPKYLFRKEGQNVTLSCEQNLNHDAMYWYRQDPGQGLRLIYYSQIVNDFQKGDIAEGYSVSREKKESFPLTVTSAQKNPTAFYLCASTSLAGGHTGELFFGEGSRLTVL.

CDR3: CASSPQGAIGYTF. CDR3 DNA sequence: TGCGCCAGCAGCCCACAGGGGGCTATCGGCTACACCTTC. The V and J genes are TRBV5-1 and TRBJ1-2; the match to TRBD1 covers 9 bases. In germline, CDR1 is SGHRS, CDR2 YFSETQ. The junction had 6 bases not matched to a gene; V was cut back by 4 bases and J by 8 bases. CDR3 size: 13 residues.

In its sample, this clonotype was seen many times. The genes are TRBV20-1 and TRBJ2-5; possibly TRBD2 for D (6 bases). Germline CDR1 is DFQATT and CDR2 is SNEGSKA (reference sequence). Trimming pared 5 bases from V and 5 bases from J, leaving 9 bases between. The CDR3 contains 11 residues. For the CDR3, the DNA is TGCAGTGCTTGGAGGGAGGAGACCCAGTACTTC. This translates into CSAWREETQYF.

This clonotype was seen only a few times. V and J are TRBV7-3 and TRBJ2-2; D remains unclear. CDR3 length: 14 residues. Germline V gene lookup returns CDR1 SGHTA and CDR2 FQGTGA. Trimming took off 0 bases at V and 5 bases at J, with 7 bases between the two ends. The CDR3, as DNA: TGTGCCAGCAGCTTAACGTTAAGAACCGGGGAGCTGTTTTTT. Amino acids: CASSLTLRTGELFF.

This clonotype was observed at least ten times. The genes are TRBV12-3 or TRBV12-4 and TRBJ1-2; tentative D call: TRBD1 (5 bases). Trimming stripped 3 bases from V and 4 bases from J, with 6 bases between. The CDR3 length is 12 residues. The CDR3 DNA follows: TGTGCCAGCAGTTTGGGACCCTATGGCTACACCTTC. Translated, it gives CASSLGPYGYTF.

Many counts were recorded for this clonotype. The CDR3 DNA reads TGCAGTGCTAGAGATTTGCGGGGACAGTCCTACGAGCAGTACTTC. Translated, it gives CSARDLRGQSYEQYF. The V gene is TRBV20-1, the J gene TRBJ2-7; possibly TRBD1 for D (7 bases). Trimming removed 0 bases from V and 1 base from J, with 13 bases in between. CDR1 DFQATT and CDR2 SNEGSKA come from the germline V gene (reference sequence). The CDR3 covers 15 residues.

This clonotype appeared a few times. The CDR3 here is CASSVGRRRGGTLDTGELFF. CDR3 bases: TGTGCCAGCAGCGTAGGAAGACGGCGGGGGGGCACCCTGGACACCGGGGAGCTGTTTTTT. This chain uses TRBV9 with TRBJ2-2; 9 bases match TRBD2. The trim removed 0 bases at V and 3 bases at J, leaving 15 bases unmatched. The CDR3 sequence is 20 residues long. Germline V gene sequence: CDR1 SGDLS, CDR2 YYNGEE.

At least ten counts were recorded for this clonotype. V is TRBV6-5 and J is TRBJ2-5, with D hard to call. V lost 1 base to trimming and J lost 5 bases, with 11 bases between them. Germline V lookup: CDR1 MNHEY, CDR2 SVGAGI. CDR3 length: 14 residues. Here the CDR3 reads CASSYLSPAETQYF. The CDR3 DNA reads TGTGCCAGCAGTTACTTAAGTCCCGCCGAGACCCAGTACTTC.

This clonotype has a count of ten or more. CDR3 sequence reads: CASSSEDTQYF. DNA for the CDR3: TGTGCCAGCAGTTCCGAGGATACGCAGTATTTT. The chain combines TRBV28 with TRBJ2-3; no clear D. The CDR3 runs 11 residues. Germline CDR1 reads MDHEN; CDR2 reads SYDVKM. Between the trimmed V and J ends, which lost 4 bases and 6 bases, there was a span of 5 bases.

The chain joins TRBV7-2 to TRBJ2-3, with D tentatively TRBD1 (5 bases). The V end was cut by 1 base, the J end by 7 bases, with 15 bases between. The CDR3 totals 15 residues. The germline V gene has CDR1 SGHTA and CDR2 FQGNSA. The CDR3 region has the DNA TGTGCCAGCAGCTTAGGGGGCGGTAGCAAGAATACGCAGTATTTT. Translated: CASSLGGGSKNTQYF.

The chain recombines TRBV20-1 with TRBJ2-7; D perhaps matches TRBD1 (6 bases). The CDR3 extends over 15 amino acids. V was shortened by 0 bases and J by 1 base, with 13 bases between the two germline ends. Germline CDR1 reads DFQATT; CDR2 reads SNEGSKA (reference sequence). The CDR3 coding sequence is TGCAGTGCTAGAGATACAGGGCTGCTATCCTACGAGCAGTACTTC. As protein: CSARDTGLLSYEQYF.

This clonotype was seen a few times. V gene TRBV7-9 combines with J gene TRBJ2-5; no clear D. In germline, CDR1 is SEHNR, CDR2 FQNEAQ (reference sequence). Trimming took 4 bases from V and 10 from J, leaving 10 bases between them. This CDR3 has 11 residues. CDR3 residues: CASSSLVSQYF. The DNA of the CDR3 is TGTGCCAGCAGCTCCCTCGTGAGCCAGTACTTC.

In this sample, this clonotype turned up many times. This chain uses TRBV9 with TRBJ2-7; 7 nucleotides line up with TRBD1. The CDR3 sequence is 15 residues long. Germline V lookup: CDR1 SGDLS, CDR2 YYNGEE. V gave up 4 bases and J gave up 3 bases; unmatched junction bases: 10. The CDR3 DNA reads TGTGCCAGCAGCCTAGACAGGGAAAATAACTACGAGCAGTACTTC. This sequence encodes CASSLDRENNYEQYF.

This clonotype was seen many times. The chain has TRBV6-1 and TRBJ1-5; unclear D gene. CDR3 length equals 15 residues. Germline lookup yields CDR1 MNHNS and CDR2 SASEGT. Trimming left V 4 bases short and J 9 bases short, with 19 bases between. CDR3 protein: CASSGGRSLGRPQHF. The CDR3, as DNA: TGTGCCAGCAGTGGCGGCCGCTCGCTTGGGCGGCCCCAGCATTTT.

In this sample, this clonotype turned up a few times. The V call is TRBV6-2 or TRBV6-3, the J call TRBJ2-1; TRBD2 matches at 10 bases. This CDR3 has 13 residues. Germline V CDR1 and CDR2: MNHEY, SVGEGT. Germline trimming cut 8 bases from V and 4 bases from J; bases unmatched to any gene: 2. CDR3 amino acids: CASGGLAYNEQFF. For the CDR3, the DNA is TGTGCCAGCGGGGGACTAGCGTACAATGAGCAGTTCTTC.

This clonotype was recorded at least ten times. The chain carries TRBV7-9 and TRBJ1-5; TRBD1 might be the D (6 bases). In germline, CDR1 is SEHNR, CDR2 FQNEAQ (reference sequence). The germline V and J ends were trimmed by 5 bases and 7 bases, with 24 bases remaining between them. The CDR3 is made up of 17 amino acids. The CDR3 reads CASSPGSGVGGRQPQHF. The DNA for the CDR3 is TGTGCCAGCAGCCCCGGATCAGGGGTTGGAGGTCGGCAGCCCCAGCATTTT.

V usage is TRBV7-6 and J usage is TRBJ1-1, with 7 nucleotides matching TRBD1. The CDR3 loop spans 14 amino acids. Germline CDR1 and CDR2: SGHVS and FNYEAQ. The V and J ends lost 4 bases and 10 bases, in that order; junction bases with no gene match: 12. CDR3 sequence reads: CASSSPTKGARAFF. CDR3 bases: TGTGCCAGCAGCTCGCCGACAAAGGGGGCCCGAGCTTTCTTT.

Ten or more counts support this clonotype. The chain couples TRBV6-6 to TRBJ1-2; D is ambiguous. The germline gives CDR1 MNHNY, CDR2 SVGAGI (reference sequence). Trimming removed 5 bases from V and 0 bases from J, with 10 bases in between. The CDR3 contains 14 residues. CDR3 residues: CASSPRLTNYGYTF. The CDR3 DNA sequence: TGTGCCAGCAGTCCTCGGTTGACTAACTATGGCTACACCTTC.

This clonotype was observed many times. The chain employs TRBV9 and TRBJ2-7, with 8 bases fitting TRBD1. V trimming: 4 bases; J trimming: 4 bases; junction bases outside the gene matches: 10. Germline V CDR1 and CDR2: SGDLS, YYNGEE. The CDR3 has 15 residues. The CDR3 loop reads CASSPRDRIRYEQYF. The CDR3 DNA reads as TGTGCCAGCAGCCCTCGGGACAGGATTAGATACGAGCAGTACTTC.

This clonotype was counted between two and nine times. The rearrangement uses TRBV5-6 and TRBJ2-7, with D possibly being TRBD2 (5 bases). The CDR3 totals 13 residues. Germline lookup yields CDR1 SGHDT and CDR2 YYEEEE. Trimming removed 1 base at V and 7 bases at J, with 12 bases between. CDR3 nucleotide sequence: TGTGCCAGCAGCTTGATGCGGGTCGGGGAGCAGTACGTC. Translated: CASSLMRVGEQYV.

The genes are TRBV7-2 and TRBJ2-2; D may be TRBD2 (6 bases). The germline CDR1 and CDR2 sequences are SGHTA and FQGNSA. CDR3 length: 15 residues. The ends were cut back, 7 bases at V and 4 bases at J, with 16 bases in the middle. CDR3 DNA sequence: TGTGCCAGCATCCCCAGGGAGGTGGCCACCGGGGAGCTGTTTTTT. It is translated as CASIPREVATGELFF.

Many counts were recorded for this clonotype. The chain recombines TRBV12-3 or TRBV12-4 with TRBJ1-5, with 9 nucleotides matching TRBD1. V was clipped by 5 bases and J by 9 bases; unmatched bases: 5. The CDR3 covers 13 residues. In nucleotides, the CDR3 is TGTGCCAGCAGTGGCACAGGGGGCGGGCCCCAGCATTTT. Amino acids: CASSGTGGGPQHF.